A selection of T cell receptor beta chains follows, all from one sample in a study of cytotoxic CD8 clonotypes in ibrutinib-treated CLL. Clones were sequenced by immunoSEQ multiplex PCR, and TCRdb holds only the in-frame ones, with some missing. The sample has 100,000 to 150,000 clones, approximately 83% seen once. Sequencing used PBMCs, obtained after 24 months of ibrutinib treatment. These TCRs come from a human donor with chronic lymphocytic leukemia. CDR3s include the opening cysteine and the closing phenylalanine or tryptophan. The D gene is left open where the match is weak. A clone size is listed for some rows: how often the clone was seen (once, few, many), or a class if it is expanded.

clone size,D gene,V gene,J gene,CDR3 DNA,CDR3 protein
few,-,TRBV5-6,TRBJ1-1,TGTGCCAGCAGCTCACGTCAGTTGTACACTGAAGCTTTCTTT,CASSSRQLYTEAFF
-,-,TRBV28,TRBJ1-6,TGTGCCAGCAGTCCAAGACAGGATAATTCACCCCTCCACTTT,CASSPRQDNSPLHF
few,TRBD1,TRBV6-5,TRBJ1-5,TGTGCCAGCAGGCCGGGACAGTATAGCAATCAGCCCCAGCATTTT,CASRPGQYSNQPQHF
once,TRBD1,TRBV5-4,TRBJ2-7,TGTGCCAGCAGCTCCCGGGACAGGAGGCCCCACGAGCAGTACTTC,CASSSRDRRPHEQYF
-,TRBD2,TRBV28,TRBJ2-2,TGTGCCAGCAGTGGCGGGGGGCATAACACCGGGGAGCTGTTTTTT,CASSGGGHNTGELFF
-,-,TRBV29-1,TRBJ2-5,TGCAGCGGCAACCAGGGCCGGGAGACCCAGTACTTC,CSGNQGRETQYF
-,-,TRBV4-1,TRBJ2-7,TGCGCCAGCAGCCAAGTCACGGGGGCCCATTACGAGCAGTACTTC,CASSQVTGAHYEQYF
-,TRBD2,TRBV5-1,TRBJ2-5,TGCGCCAGCAGTTATCCAACGGTGGCGGGAGGAGAGACCCAGTACTTC,CASSYPTVAGGETQYF
-,TRBD1,TRBV7-2,TRBJ1-5,TGTGCCAGCAGCTTAGCAGGGGGCAGGGCATACAATCAGCCCCAGCATTTT,CASSLAGGRAYNQPQHF
once,-,TRBV5-1,TRBJ1-5,TGCGCCAGCAGCTTCGAGGGCGGGAATCAGCCCCAGCATTTT,CASSFEGGNQPQHF
-,-,TRBV7-2,TRBJ2-7,TGTGCCAGCAGCACCGGGACGTATTCCTACGAGCAGTACTTC,CASSTGTYSYEQYF
-,TRBD1,TRBV18,TRBJ1-5,TGTGCCAGCTCACCACTACAGGGGTCGGGCAATCAGCCCCAGCATTTT,CASSPLQGSGNQPQHF
-,TRBD2,TRBV28,TRBJ2-2,TGTGCCAGCAGCTCGGGGGGGAACACCGGGGAGCTGTTTTTT,CASSSGGNTGELFF
few,-,TRBV25-1,TRBJ1-1,TGTGCCAGCAGCCAAGGAGGGGGGAACACTGAAGCTTTCTTT,CASSQGGGNTEAFF
-,TRBD1,TRBV5-4,TRBJ2-1,TGTGCCAGCAGCTTGGGACAGGGAGTAGTCAATGAGCAGTTCTTC,CASSLGQGVVNEQFF